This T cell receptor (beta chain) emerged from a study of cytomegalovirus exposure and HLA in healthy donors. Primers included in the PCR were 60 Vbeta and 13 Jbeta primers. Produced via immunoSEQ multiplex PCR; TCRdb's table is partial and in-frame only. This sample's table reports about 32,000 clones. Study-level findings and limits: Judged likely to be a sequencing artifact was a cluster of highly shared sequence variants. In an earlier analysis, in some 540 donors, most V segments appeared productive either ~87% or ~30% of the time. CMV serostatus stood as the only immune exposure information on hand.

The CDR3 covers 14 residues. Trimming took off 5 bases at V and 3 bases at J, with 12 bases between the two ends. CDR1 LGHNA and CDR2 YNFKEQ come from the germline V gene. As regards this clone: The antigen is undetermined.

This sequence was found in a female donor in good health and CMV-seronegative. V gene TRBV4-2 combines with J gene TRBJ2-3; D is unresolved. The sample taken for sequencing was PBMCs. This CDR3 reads CASSEGGNTDTQYF. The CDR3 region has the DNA TGTGCCAGCAGCGAAGGCGGCAATACAGATACGCAGTATTTT.